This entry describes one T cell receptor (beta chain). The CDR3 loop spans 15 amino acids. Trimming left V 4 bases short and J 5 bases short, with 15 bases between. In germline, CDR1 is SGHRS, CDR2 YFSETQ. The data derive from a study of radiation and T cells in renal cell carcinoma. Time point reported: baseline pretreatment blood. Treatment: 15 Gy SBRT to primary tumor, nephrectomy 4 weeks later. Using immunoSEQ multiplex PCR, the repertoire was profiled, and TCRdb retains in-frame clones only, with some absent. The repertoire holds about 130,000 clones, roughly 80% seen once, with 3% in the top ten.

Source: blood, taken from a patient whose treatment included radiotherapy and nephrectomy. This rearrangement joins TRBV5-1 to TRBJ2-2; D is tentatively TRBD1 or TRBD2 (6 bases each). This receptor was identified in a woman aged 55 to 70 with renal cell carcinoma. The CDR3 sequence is CASSVTGAGTGELFF. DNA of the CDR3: TGCGCCAGCAGCGTCACGGGGGCGGGAACCGGGGAGCTGTTTTTT.